This entry lists 9 T cell receptor beta chains sequenced from one sample in a study of patients and donors after allogeneic stem cell transplantation. TCRdb re-called the RT-PCR reads with MiXCR, one entry per CDR3 protein. This table holds over 200,000 distinct CDR3 sequences, around two fifths found once. Sequenced: blood, either unsorted or a sorted T cell fraction (not recorded which). Receptors were obtained from a human donor who was either an allogeneic HSCT recipient or a stem cell or donor lymphocyte infusion donor (not recorded which). It is not recorded whose cells these are; they may come from a transplant donor.

The J gene is TRBJ2-5, the V gene TRBV10-3; 9 positions match TRBD1. This CDR3 region has 12 residues. Trimming took 6 bases from V and 5 from J; bases not matched to a gene: 1. Germline V gives CDR1 ENHRY, CDR2 SYGVKD. CDR3 loop: CAIRDRGETQYF. As DNA, the CDR3 is TGTGCCATCAGGGACAGGGGTGAGACCCAGTACTTC.

V gene TRBV20-1 combines with J gene TRBJ2-1; 8 nucleotides agree with TRBD1. The CDR3 sequence is 15 residues long. J gave up 3 bases and V 2 bases, and 6 bases lay outside the gene matches. Germline CDR1 and CDR2: DFQATT and SNEGSKA (reference sequence). The DNA for the CDR3 is TGCAGTGCTAGACCCGGGACAGGTTTCTACAATGAGCAGTTCTTC. Translated: CSARPGTGFYNEQFF.

This clonotype has more than one count but fewer than ten. The chain joins TRBV12-3 or TRBV12-4 to TRBJ2-1; the D is unclear. V was pared by 2 bases and J by 9 bases, with 14 bases between. CDR3 length: 14 residues. Here the CDR3 reads CASSLFDGIIEQFF. CDR3 bases: TGTGCCAGCAGTTTATTCGACGGAATCATTGAGCAGTTCTTC.

The CDR3 DNA reads TGTGCCAGCAGTACCAGCGGCTCCTACAATGAGCAGTTCTTC. Amino acid sequence: CASSTSGSYNEQFF. The chain combines TRBV6-5 with TRBJ2-1; maybe TRBD2 (5 bases). The CDR3 covers 14 residues. V was clipped by 5 bases and J by 0 bases, with 8 bases between them. CDR1 and CDR2 from the germline V gene are MNHEY and SVGAGI.

By share, this clonotype counts as medium-sized. This sequence joins TRBV20-1 and TRBJ1-5; D remains unclear. The CDR3 runs to 16 residues. Trimming left V 0 bases short and J 1 base short, with 13 bases between. The germline V gene encodes CDR1 DFQATT and CDR2 SNEGSKA (reference sequence). The CDR3 DNA reads as TGCAGTGCTAGAGACGCCGGGAGAGAGAGCAATCAGCCCCAGCATTTT. This encodes CSARDAGRESNQPQHF.

This chain links TRBV11-3 with TRBJ1-3; possible D gene TRBD1, 5 bases. The germline V gene encodes CDR1 SGHNT and CDR2 YENEEA. Trimming stripped 5 bases from V and 4 bases from J, with 15 bases between. The CDR3 is made up of 15 amino acids. CDR3 amino acids: CASSNRDDEGNTIYF. The CDR3 DNA follows: TGTGCCAGCAGCAACCGGGACGATGAGGGAAACACCATATATTTT. Drawing the rest from reference TRBV11-3 and TRBJ1-3, the complete variable domain is EAGVVQSPRYKIIEKKQPVAFWCNPISGHNTLYWYLQNLGQGPELLIRYENEEAVDDSQLPKDRFSAERLKGVDSTLKIQPAELGDSAVYLCASSNRDDEGNTIYFGEGSWLTVV.

There are a few counts of this clonotype. The genes are TRBV5-6 and TRBJ1-4, with TRBD1 matching over 7 bases. Germline loops: CDR1 SGHDT, CDR2 YYEEEE. Trimming at V came to 4 bases and at J to 13 bases, leaving 10 bases not matched to a gene. The CDR3 has 13 amino acids. The CDR3 is CASSRDRAGRLFF. Written as DNA, the CDR3 is TGTGCCAGCAGCCGCGACAGGGCAGGGAGACTGTTTTTT.

The genes are TRBV12-3 or TRBV12-4 and TRBJ1-5; D not certain. There are 14 residues in the CDR3. V dropped 0 bases and J dropped 4 bases, with 7 bases sitting between them. CDR3 in amino acids: CASSLASVNQPQHF. The DNA for the CDR3 is TGTGCCAGCAGTTTAGCCAGTGTTAATCAGCCCCAGCATTTT.

This chain links TRBV5-4 with TRBJ2-3; the match to TRBD2 covers 11 bases. V was pared by 6 bases and J by 6 bases, with 9 bases of the junction left unmatched. From germline, CDR1 is SGHNT and CDR2 YYREEE (reference sequence). This CDR3 has 15 amino acids. CDR3 in DNA: TGTGCCAGCAAGACTAGCGGGGCCCTCGGGGATACGCAGTATTTT. Its translation is CASKTSGALGDTQYF.